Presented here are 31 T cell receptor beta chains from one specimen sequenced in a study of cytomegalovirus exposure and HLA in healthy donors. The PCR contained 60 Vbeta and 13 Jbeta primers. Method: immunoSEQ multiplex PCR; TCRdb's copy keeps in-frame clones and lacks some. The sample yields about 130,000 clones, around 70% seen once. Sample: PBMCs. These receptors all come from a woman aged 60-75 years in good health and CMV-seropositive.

CDR3 loop: CASSPGLALYNEQFF. In nucleotides, the CDR3 is TGTGCCAGCAGCCCTGGACTAGCGCTCTACAATGAGCAGTTCTTC. The chain uses TRBV7-3 and TRBJ2-1, with TRBD2 matching over 9 bases. Germline-derived CDR1 and CDR2 are SGHTA and FQGTGA. Trimming removed 5 bases from V and 3 bases from J; junction bases left unmatched: 5. This CDR3 contains 15 residues.

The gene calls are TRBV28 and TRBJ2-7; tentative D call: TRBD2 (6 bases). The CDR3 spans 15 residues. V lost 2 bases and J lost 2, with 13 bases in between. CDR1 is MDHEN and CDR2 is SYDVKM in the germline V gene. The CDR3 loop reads CASSLPSRDAYEQYF. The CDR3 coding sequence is TGTGCCAGCAGTTTACCCTCGCGGGACGCCTACGAGCAGTACTTC.

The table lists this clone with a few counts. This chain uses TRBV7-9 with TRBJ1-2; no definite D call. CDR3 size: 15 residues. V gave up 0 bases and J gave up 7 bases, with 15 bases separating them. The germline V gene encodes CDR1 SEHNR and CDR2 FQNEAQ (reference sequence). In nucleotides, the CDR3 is TGTGCCAGCAGCTTAGCGACTCAGTCGTACTCTGGCTACACCTTC. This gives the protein CASSLATQSYSGYTF.

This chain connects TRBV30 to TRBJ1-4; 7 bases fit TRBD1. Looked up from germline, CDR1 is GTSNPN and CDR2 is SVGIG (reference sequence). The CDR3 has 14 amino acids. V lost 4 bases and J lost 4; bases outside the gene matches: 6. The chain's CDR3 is CAWTQTGNNEKLFF. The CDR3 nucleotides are TGTGCCTGGACGCAGACAGGGAATAATGAAAAACTGTTTTTT.

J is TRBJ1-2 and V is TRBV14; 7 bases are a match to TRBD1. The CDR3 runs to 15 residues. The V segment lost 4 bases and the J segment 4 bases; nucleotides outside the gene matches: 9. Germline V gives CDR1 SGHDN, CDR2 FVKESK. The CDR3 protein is CASSPAGGDSYGYTF. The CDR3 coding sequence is TGTGCCAGCAGCCCCGCCGGCGGGGACAGCTATGGCTACACCTTC.

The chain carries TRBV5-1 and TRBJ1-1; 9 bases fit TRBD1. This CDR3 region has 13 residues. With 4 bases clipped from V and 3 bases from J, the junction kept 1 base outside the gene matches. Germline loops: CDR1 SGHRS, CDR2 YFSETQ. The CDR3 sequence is CASSGDRDTEAFF. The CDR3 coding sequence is TGCGCCAGCAGCGGGGACAGGGACACTGAAGCTTTCTTT.

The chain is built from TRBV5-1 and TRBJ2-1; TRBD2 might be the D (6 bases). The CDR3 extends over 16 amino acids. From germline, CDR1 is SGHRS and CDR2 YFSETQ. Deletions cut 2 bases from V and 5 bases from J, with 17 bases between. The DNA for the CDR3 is TGCGCCAGCAGCTTACTTTTAGCGGATTTGAACAATGAGCAGTTCTTC. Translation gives CASSLLLADLNNEQFF.

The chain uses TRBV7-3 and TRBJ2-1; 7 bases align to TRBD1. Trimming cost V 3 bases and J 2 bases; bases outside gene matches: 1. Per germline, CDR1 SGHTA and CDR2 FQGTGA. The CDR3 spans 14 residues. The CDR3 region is CASSFDRAYNEQFF. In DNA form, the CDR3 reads TGTGCCAGCAGCTTTGACAGGGCCTACAATGAGCAGTTCTTC.

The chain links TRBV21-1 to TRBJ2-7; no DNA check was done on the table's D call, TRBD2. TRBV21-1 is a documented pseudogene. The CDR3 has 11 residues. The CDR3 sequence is CASSALYEQYF. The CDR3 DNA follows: TGTGCCAGCAGCGCACTCTACGAGCAGTACTTC.

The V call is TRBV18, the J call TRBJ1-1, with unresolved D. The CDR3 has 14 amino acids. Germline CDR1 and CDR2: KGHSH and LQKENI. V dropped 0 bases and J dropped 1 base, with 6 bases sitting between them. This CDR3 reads CASSPPSRNTEAFF. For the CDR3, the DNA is TGTGCCAGCTCACCACCGTCCCGGAACACTGAAGCTTTCTTT.

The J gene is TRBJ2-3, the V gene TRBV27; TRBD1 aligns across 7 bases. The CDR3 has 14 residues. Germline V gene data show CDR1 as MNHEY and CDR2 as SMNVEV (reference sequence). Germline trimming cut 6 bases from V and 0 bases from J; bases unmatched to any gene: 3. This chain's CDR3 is CASSRQGSTDTQYF. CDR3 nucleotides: TGTGCCAGCAGCCGACAGGGTAGCACAGATACGCAGTATTTT.

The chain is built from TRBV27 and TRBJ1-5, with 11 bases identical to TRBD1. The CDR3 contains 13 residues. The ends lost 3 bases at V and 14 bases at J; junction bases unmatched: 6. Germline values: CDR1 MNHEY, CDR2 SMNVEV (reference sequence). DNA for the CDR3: TGTGCCAGCAGTTTCCGGACAGGGGGCCAGGAGCATTTT. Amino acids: CASSFRTGGQEHF.

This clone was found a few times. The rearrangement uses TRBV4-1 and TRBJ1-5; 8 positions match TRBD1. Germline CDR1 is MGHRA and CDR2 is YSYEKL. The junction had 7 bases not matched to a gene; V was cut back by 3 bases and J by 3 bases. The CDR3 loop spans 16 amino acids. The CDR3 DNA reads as TGCGCCAGCAGCCATTACGGACAGGGATCCAATCAGCCCCAGCATTTT. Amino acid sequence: CASSHYGQGSNQPQHF.

This CDR3 is CASSIAGVGQETQYF. CDR3 bases: TGTGCCAGTAGTATAGCGGGGGTGGGGCAAGAGACCCAGTACTTC. The chain links TRBV19 to TRBJ2-5; a weak D match, TRBD2 (6 bases). CDR3 length: 15 residues. Per germline, CDR1 LNHDA and CDR2 SQIVND (reference sequence). V shed 1 base and J shed 2 bases, with 11 bases lying between them.

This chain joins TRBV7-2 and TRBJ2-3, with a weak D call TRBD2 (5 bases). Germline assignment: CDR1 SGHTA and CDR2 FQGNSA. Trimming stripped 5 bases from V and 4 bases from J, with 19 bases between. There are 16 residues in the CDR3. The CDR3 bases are TGTGCCAGCAGCCGTCGCTTTGGCGTCGGGGCAGATACGCAGTATTTT. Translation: CASSRRFGVGADTQYF.

The CDR3 sequence is CASSIGTGAWLEQYF. The CDR3 DNA reads as TGTGCCAGTAGTATCGGGACAGGGGCGTGGTTGGAGCAGTACTTC. The rearrangement links TRBV19 to TRBJ2-7; TRBD1 matches 10 bases. V lost 3 bases to trimming and J lost 7 bases; unmatched junction nucleotides: 9. From germline, CDR1 is LNHDA and CDR2 SQIVND (reference sequence). There are 15 residues in the CDR3.

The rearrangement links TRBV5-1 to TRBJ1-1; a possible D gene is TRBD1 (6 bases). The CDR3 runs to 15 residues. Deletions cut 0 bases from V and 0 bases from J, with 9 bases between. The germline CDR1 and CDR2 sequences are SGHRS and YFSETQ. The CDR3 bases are TGCGCCAGCAGCTTGGGGGGGCCCCTGAACACTGAAGCTTTCTTT. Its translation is CASSLGGPLNTEAFF.

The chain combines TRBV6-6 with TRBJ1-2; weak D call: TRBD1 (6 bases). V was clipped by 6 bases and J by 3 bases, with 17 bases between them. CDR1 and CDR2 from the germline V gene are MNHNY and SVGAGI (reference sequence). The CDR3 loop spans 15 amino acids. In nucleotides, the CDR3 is TGTGCCAGCAGCCTCCTCGGGACAATTGACTATGGCTACACCTTC. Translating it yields CASSLLGTIDYGYTF.

This CDR3 reads CASSTTAGPSWETQYF. The CDR3 DNA sequence: TGTGCCAGCAGCACCACCGCAGGGCCGTCTTGGGAGACCCAGTACTTC. J is TRBJ2-5 and V is TRBV9; a weak D match, TRBD1 (5 bases). Germline V gene lookup returns CDR1 SGDLS and CDR2 YYNGEE. The CDR3 loop spans 16 amino acids. Trimming took 4 bases from V and 5 from J, leaving 21 bases between them. The whole variable domain, remainder taken from reference TRBV9 and TRBJ2-5, is DSGVTQTPKHLITATGQRVTLRCSPRSGDLSVYWYQQSLDQGLQFLIQYYNGEERAKGNILERFSAQQFPDLHSELNLSSLELGDSALYFCASSTTAGPSWETQYFGPGTRLLVL.

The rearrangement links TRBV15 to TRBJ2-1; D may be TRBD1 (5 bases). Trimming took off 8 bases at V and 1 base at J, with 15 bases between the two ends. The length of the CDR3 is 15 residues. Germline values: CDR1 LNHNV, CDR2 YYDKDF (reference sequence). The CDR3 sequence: CATAASTESYNEQFF. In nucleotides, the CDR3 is TGTGCCACCGCTGCGTCGACAGAGTCCTACAATGAGCAGTTCTTC.

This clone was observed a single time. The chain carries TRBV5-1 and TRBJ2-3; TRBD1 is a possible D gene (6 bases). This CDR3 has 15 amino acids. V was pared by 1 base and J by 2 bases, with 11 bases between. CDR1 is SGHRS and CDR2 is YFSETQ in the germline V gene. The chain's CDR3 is CASSLQGQTTDTQYF. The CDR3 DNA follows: TGCGCCAGCAGCTTGCAGGGGCAAACCACAGATACGCAGTATTTT.

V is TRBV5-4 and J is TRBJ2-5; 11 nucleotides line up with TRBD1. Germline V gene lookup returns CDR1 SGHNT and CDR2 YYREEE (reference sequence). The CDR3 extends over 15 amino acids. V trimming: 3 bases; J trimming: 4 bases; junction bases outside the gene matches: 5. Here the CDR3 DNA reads TGTGCCAGCAGCTCCGGGACAGGGGGTCGAGAGACCCAGTACTTC. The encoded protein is CASSSGTGGRETQYF.

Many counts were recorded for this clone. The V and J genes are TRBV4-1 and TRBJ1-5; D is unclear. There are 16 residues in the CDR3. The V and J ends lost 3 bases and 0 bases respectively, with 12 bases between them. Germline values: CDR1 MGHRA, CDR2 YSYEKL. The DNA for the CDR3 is TGCGCCAGCAGCCACCCACACCCACATAGCAATCAGCCCCAGCATTTT. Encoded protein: CASSHPHPHSNQPQHF.

Written as DNA, the CDR3 is TGTGCCAGCAGGCGACTAGCGGGACTCGAAGAGACCCAGTACTTC. As protein: CASRRLAGLEETQYF. The V and J genes are TRBV5-6 and TRBJ2-5, with 11 bases fitting TRBD2. The trim removed 5 bases at V and 3 bases at J, leaving 6 bases unmatched. The CDR3 is made up of 15 amino acids. The V gene's germline CDR1 is SGHDT and CDR2 YYEEEE.

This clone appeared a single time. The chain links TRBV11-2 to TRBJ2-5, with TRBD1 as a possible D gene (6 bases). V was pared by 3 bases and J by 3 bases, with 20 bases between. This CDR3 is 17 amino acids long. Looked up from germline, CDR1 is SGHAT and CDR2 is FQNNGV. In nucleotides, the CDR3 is TGTGCCAGCAGCTTGAGCCCCGGACAGCGGATAGAAGAGACCCAGTACTTC. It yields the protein CASSLSPGQRIEETQYF.

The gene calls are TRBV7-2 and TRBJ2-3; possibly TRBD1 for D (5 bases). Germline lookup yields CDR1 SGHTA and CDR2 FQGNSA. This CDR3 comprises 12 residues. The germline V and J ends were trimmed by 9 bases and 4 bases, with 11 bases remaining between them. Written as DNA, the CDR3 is TGTGCCAGTAGAAGGGGTTCAGATACGCAGTATTTT. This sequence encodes CASRRGSDTQYF.

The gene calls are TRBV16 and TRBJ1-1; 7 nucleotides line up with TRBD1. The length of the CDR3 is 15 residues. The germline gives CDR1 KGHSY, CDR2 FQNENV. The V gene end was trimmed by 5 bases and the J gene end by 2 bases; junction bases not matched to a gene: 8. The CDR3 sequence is CASSYLQGSNTEAFF. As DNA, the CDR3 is TGTGCCAGCAGCTACTTACAGGGGTCCAACACTGAAGCTTTCTTT.

In DNA, the CDR3 is TGTGCCAGCAGCCGCGTAATTGACAGGGCCACAGATACGCAGTATTTT. Translated, it gives CASSRVIDRATDTQYF. This rearrangement joins TRBV4-2 to TRBJ2-3; TRBD1 agrees at 7 bases. The CDR3 spans 16 residues. Losses at the gene ends were 4 bases for V and 2 bases for J; bases not matched to a gene: 9. Germline V gene lookup returns CDR1 LGHNA and CDR2 YNFKEQ.

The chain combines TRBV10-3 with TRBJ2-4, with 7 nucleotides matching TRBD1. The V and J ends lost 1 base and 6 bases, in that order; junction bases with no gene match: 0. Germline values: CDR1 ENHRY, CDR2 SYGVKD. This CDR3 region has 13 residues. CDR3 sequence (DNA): TGTGCCATCAGTGAGTACAGGGGAAACATTCAGTACTTC. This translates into CAISEYRGNIQYF.

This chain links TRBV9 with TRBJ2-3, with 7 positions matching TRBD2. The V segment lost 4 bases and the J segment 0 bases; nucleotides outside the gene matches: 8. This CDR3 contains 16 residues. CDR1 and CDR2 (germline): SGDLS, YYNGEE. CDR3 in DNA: TGTGCCAGCAGCCCACGACTAGCTGCTAGCACAGATACGCAGTATTTT. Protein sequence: CASSPRLAASTDTQYF.

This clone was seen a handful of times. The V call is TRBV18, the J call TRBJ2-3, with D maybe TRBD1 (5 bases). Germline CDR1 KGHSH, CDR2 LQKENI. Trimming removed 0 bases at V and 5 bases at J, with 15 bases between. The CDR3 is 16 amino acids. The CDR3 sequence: CASSPPPGPPLDTQYF. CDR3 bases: TGTGCCAGCTCACCACCGCCAGGGCCCCCTTTAGATACGCAGTATTTT.